This T cell receptor beta chain is from a study of blood T cell repertoires in COVID-19. Study-level information: T cells, B-cell-depleted T cells, or PBMCs supplied cDNA or gDNA.

Germline CDR1 reads SGHDN; CDR2 reads FVKESK. V lost 3 bases, J lost 3 bases, and 3 bases stayed unmatched. This CDR3 is built from 15 residues. In the study's own analysis: Counts of nucleated cells, estimated from reference gene primer amplification, were obtained. Method: immunoSEQ multiplex PCR; TCRdb's copy keeps in-frame clones and lacks some. V and J calls and clone size are given by that table; D and trimming were obtained from the DNA. The sample has fewer than 15,000 clones, 87% seen once. This clonotype was obtained from a human donor in a cohort sampled during active COVID-19. The sequenced sample consisted of peripheral blood. The rearrangement links TRBV14 to TRBJ2-1, with TRBD2 matching 9 bases. CDR3 bases: TGTGCCAGCAGCCAGACTAGCGGTTACTACAATGAGCAGTTCTTC. Protein: CASSQTSGYYNEQFF.